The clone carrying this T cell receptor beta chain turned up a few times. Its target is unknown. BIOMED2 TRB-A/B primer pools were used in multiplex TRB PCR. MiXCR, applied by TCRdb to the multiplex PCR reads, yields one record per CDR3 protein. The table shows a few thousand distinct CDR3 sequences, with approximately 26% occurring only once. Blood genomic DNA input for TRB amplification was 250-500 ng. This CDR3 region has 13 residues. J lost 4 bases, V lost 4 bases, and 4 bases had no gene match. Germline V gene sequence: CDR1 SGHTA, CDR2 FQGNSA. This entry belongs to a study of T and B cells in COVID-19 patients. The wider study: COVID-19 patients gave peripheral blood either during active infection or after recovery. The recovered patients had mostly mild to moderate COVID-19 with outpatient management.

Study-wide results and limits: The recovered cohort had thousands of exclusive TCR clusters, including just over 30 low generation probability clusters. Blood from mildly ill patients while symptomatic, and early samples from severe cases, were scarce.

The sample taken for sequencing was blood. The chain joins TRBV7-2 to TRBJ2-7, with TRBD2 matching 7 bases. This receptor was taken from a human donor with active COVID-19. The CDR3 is CASSSLAWYEQYF. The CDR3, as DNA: TGTGCCAGCAGCTCACTAGCGTGGTACGAGCAGTACTTC. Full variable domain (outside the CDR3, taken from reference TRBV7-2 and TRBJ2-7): GAGVSQSPSNKVTEKGKDVELRCDPISGHTALYWYRQSLGQGLEFLIYFQGNSAPDKSGLPSDRFSAERTGGSVSTLTIQRTQQEDSAVYLCASSSLAWYEQYFGPGTRLTVT.